Detailed here is one T cell receptor (beta chain). In the original workflow: Estimated nucleated cell counts came from reference gene primer amplification. The method was immunoSEQ multiplex PCR; TCRdb's version includes in-frame clones alone and lacks a portion of them. The V and J calls and clone size are taken from that table; D and trimming were inferred from the DNA. The table includes over 25,000 clones, more than 80% detected once. The record originates from a study of blood T cell repertoires in COVID-19. Background on the study: Spain, Italy and the United States supplied samples that represented acute and convalescent COVID-19. Nucleic acid was either cDNA or gDNA, and it came from T cells, B-cell-depleted T cells, or PBMCs.

Germline V gene data show CDR1 as LGHNA and CDR2 as YSLEER. The CDR3 covers 15 residues. V gave up 0 bases and J gave up 7 bases; unmatched junction bases: 4. The gene calls are TRBV4-3 and TRBJ1-4; 8 bases are a match to TRBD1. The sequenced sample consisted of peripheral blood. The clonotype comes from a human donor in a cohort sampled during active COVID-19. In DNA form, the CDR3 reads TGCGCCAGCAGCCAAGATGGACAGGGTATTGAAAAACTGTTTTTT. Translating it yields CASSQDGQGIEKLFF.